These T cell receptor beta chains were read from a single sample in a study of beta chain bispecific antibodies for T cell cancers. These receptors are not linked to any known antigen. TCRdb processed the 5' RACE reads anew with MiXCR; each CDR3 protein has one entry. Among 15,000 or so distinct CDR3 sequences listed, approximately 2% were seen once. Sample: healthy donor T cells cultured with leukemia cells. Receptors originate from a human donor in good health. Some clones in this sample may be carry-over from other donors' samples. Each CDR3 is given with its conserved first and last residue. A D gene is named only where the DNA matches it firmly. The size field reads how often the clone was seen (once, few, many) or a class if it is expanded.

many	TRBV6-1	TRBJ1-5	NA	TGTGCCAGCACACGCTCCAATCAGCCCCAGCATTTT	CASTRSNQPQHF
medium-sized	TRBV7-3	TRBJ2-1	NA	TGTGCCAGCAGCTTTCAGGGGGGAAATGAGCAGTTCTTC	CASSFQGGNEQFF
many	TRBV29-1	TRBJ2-3	NA	TGCAGCGTCAGACCGGACGGCTCTAGCACAGATACGCAGTATTTT	CSVRPDGSSTDTQYF
many	TRBV29-1	TRBJ1-1	NA	TGCAGCGTCCCCGGCCCTATGAACACTGAAGCTTTCTTT	CSVPGPMNTEAFF
many	TRBV5-5	TRBJ1-2	NA	TGTGCCAGCAGCTTGGAGCAGGGTTCAGACTATGGCTACACCTTC	CASSLEQGSDYGYTF
many	TRBV11-2	TRBJ1-6	NA	TGTGCCAGCAGCTCCGGACACCCGTCTAATTCACCCCTCCACTTT	CASSSGHPSNSPLHF
many	TRBV20-1	TRBJ2-5	TRBD1	TGCAGTGCTAGAGATTTTGGCAGGGGGCTGGAGACCCAGTACTTC	CSARDFGRGLETQYF
many	TRBV10-3	TRBJ1-1	TRBD1	TGTGCCATCAGCGTCACAGGGGGGGACACTGAAGCTTTCTTT	CAISVTGGDTEAFF
many	TRBV27	TRBJ2-5	NA	TGTGCCAGCAGTTTATTAGGCAGTCAAGAGACCCAGTACTTC	CASSLLGSQETQYF
many	TRBV19	TRBJ1-5	NA	TGTGCCAGTAGTCCAGACCGGGACGGTAGCAATCAGCCCCAGCATTTT	CASSPDRDGSNQPQHF
many	TRBV7-9	TRBJ2-1	NA	TGTGCCAGCAGCTTGGTTGTTGGGGGCGCCGACAATGAGCAGTTCTTC	CASSLVVGGADNEQFF
medium-sized	TRBV6-1	TRBJ1-5	NA	TGTGCCAGCAGTGAAATCGGGGCCAATCAGCCCCAGCATTTT	CASSEIGANQPQHF
many	TRBV10-2	TRBJ2-1	TRBD2	TGCGCCACCACGGGACTAGCGGGGGGGCCCGGTGAGCAGTTCTTC	CATTGLAGGPGEQFF
many	TRBV20-1	TRBJ1-1	NA	TGCAGTGCTAGAGATCTGAAAGAAGCTTTCTTT	CSARDLKEAFF
many	TRBV4-2	TRBJ1-1	TRBD1	TGTGCCAGCAGCCAAGTGGACAGGGTGTCGACTGAAGCTTTCTTT	CASSQVDRVSTEAFF